This TCR beta chain comes out of a study of radiotherapy plus CTLA-4 blockade in lung cancer listed by TCRdb under 2018. For the study in its entirety: Objective responses were observed in approximately 17% of enrolled patients, and disease control was achieved in approximately 30%.

Results and caveats for the whole study, not just this receptor: After treatment with radiotherapy and ipilimumab, TCR clones that came from tumors expanded in the peripheral blood. Increased serum interferon-beta after radiation, together with early dynamic changes in blood T cell clones, were reported to be the strongest predictors of response.

On this clone: The target of this receptor is not known. No per-base quality is available; no much larger clone lies one base away.

Library generation was performed with the immunoSEQ multiplex PCR assay. Drawn from immuneACCESS, this table holds only the in-frame rearrangements with V and J called that TCRdb kept. Clones are partly lost; checked studies trace under half to an unresolved V gene and leave the rest unexplained. The sample includes tens of thousands of clones, with 79% observed a single time. 10% of the sample rests with the top ten. The CDR3, cysteine through phenylalanine, is 16 amino acids long. Left in the record is the CDR3 DNA by itself, 48 bases read in frame from the first base. V trim: 0 bases; J trim: 0 bases; unmatched bases: 4. Via the germline V gene, CDR1 is LGHNA and CDR2 YSLEER. The study evaluated CTLA-4 blockade (ipilimumab) given together with focal radiation therapy in patients who had chemo-refractory metastatic non-small-cell lung cancer.

The sample was peripheral blood, taken from a patient treated with radiotherapy plus ipilimumab. The sequence derives from a human donor with non-small cell lung cancer who had a complete response to radiotherapy plus ipilimumab. The chain links TRBV4-3 with TRBJ1-1; the junction holds 7 bases that match TRBD1. The CDR3 protein sequence reads: CASSQDPRGMNTEAFF. The nucleotide sequence reads as follows: TGCGCCAGCAGCCAAGATCCCAGGGGGATGAACACTGAAGCTTTCTTT.